Below, 2 T cell receptor beta chains from the same sample are listed, as sequenced in a study of regulatory T cells in long-lasting Graves disease. HTBI primers from iRepertoire and Arm-PCR of CDR3 regions yielded the TCR beta libraries. One entry per CDR3 protein results from TCRdb running MiXCR on the multiplex PCR reads. The repertoire holds fewer than 650,000 distinct CDR3 sequences, approximately 15% seen once, with about 20% in the top ten. Time point of the sample: newly diagnosed GD, antithyroid drugs for less than 3 months. PBMC-extracted RNA yielded the TCR library. This same sample was also taken into another study, of T cells in Graves' hyperthyroidism and ophthalmopathy.

The source was peripheral blood mononuclear cells (PBMCs), collected at new diagnosis, from a patient treated with antithyroid drugs. The origin of the receptors is a woman aged 30 to 39 with Graves disease.

This clonotype was picked up many times. V gene TRBV12-3 or TRBV12-4 combines with J gene TRBJ2-1; 7 bases agree with TRBD1. V trimming: 6 bases; J trimming: 6 bases; junction bases outside the gene matches: 2. CDR3 size: 12 residues. The CDR3 nucleotides read TGTGCCAGCAGCGGGACAGCCAATGAGCAGTTCTTC. It encodes CASSGTANEQFF.

In this sample, this clonotype turned up many times. The chain uses TRBV12-3 or TRBV12-4 and TRBJ2-5; D perhaps matches TRBD1 (6 bases). Trimming shortened V by 6 bases and J by 3 bases, and 14 bases separated the two germline ends. CDR3 length: 14 amino acids. CDR3 sequence: CASSWAHREETQYF. The CDR3 coding sequence is TGTGCCAGCAGCTGGGCCCACAGGGAAGAGACCCAGTACTTC.